These 23 T cell receptor beta chains came from one sample sequenced in a study of post-analysis software for immune sequencing data. Antigens for these TCRs are unknown. Whole-study findings and limits: TRBV segments more frequent in patients than in controls numbered several and included TRBV5-6, TRBV5-1 and TRBV20-1.

Unique molecular identifiers were present in the TCR beta cDNA libraries. TCRdb re-called the PCR reads through MiXCR, storing one row per CDR3 protein. The sample consists of about 380,000 distinct CDR3 sequences, roughly 38% of them appearing once. The sequenced sample consisted of blood. The origin of the receptors is a girl aged 5-17 years with multiple sclerosis.

This chain links TRBV5-6 with TRBJ1-1; D is unresolved. The V end lost 0 bases, the J end lost 8 bases, and 11 bases lay between the germline ends. Per the germline V gene, CDR1 is SGHDT and CDR2 is YYEEEE. This CDR3 spans 13 amino acids. The CDR3: CASSLGGSPEAFF. The CDR3 bases are TGTGCCAGCAGCTTGGGAGGGAGCCCCGAAGCTTTCTTT.

The CDR3: CASSEARLSDEQFF. CDR3 DNA: TGTGCCAGCAGTGAAGCCCGCCTGAGCGATGAGCAGTTCTTC. The V gene is TRBV2, the J gene TRBJ2-1; D not certain. CDR1 SNHLY and CDR2 FYNNEI come from the germline V gene. V lost 0 bases and J 8 bases, leaving 11 bases between the germline ends. The length of the CDR3 is 14 residues.

The CDR3 here is CASSPLSGGAEETQYF. For the CDR3, the DNA is TGTGCCAGCAGCCCCTTAAGCGGGGGAGCGGAAGAGACCCAGTACTTC. The chain joins TRBV6-5 to TRBJ2-5; TRBD2 matches 8 bases. There are 16 residues in the CDR3. J was trimmed by 3 bases and V by 6 bases; bases with no gene match: 12. Germline CDR1 MNHEY, CDR2 SVGAGI.

The gene calls are TRBV28 and TRBJ2-5, with 7 nucleotides matching TRBD2. The germline V gene has CDR1 MDHEN and CDR2 SYDVKM. V dropped 9 bases and J dropped 5; count of bases not matched to a gene: 12. The CDR3 has 14 residues. CDR3 coding DNA: TGTGCCAGTAGAGAGTTGCGGGGAGGGGAGACCCAGTACTTC. Protein sequence: CASRELRGGETQYF.

The rearrangement uses TRBV13 and TRBJ2-7, with 7 bases lining up with TRBD1. J lost 0 bases, V lost 4 bases, and 3 bases had no gene match. Germline values: CDR1 PRHDT, CDR2 FYEKMQ (reference sequence). The CDR3 runs 14 residues. DNA for the CDR3: TGTGCCAGCAGCTGGACAGGCTTCTCCTACGAGCAGTACTTC. Translating it yields CASSWTGFSYEQYF.

The J gene is TRBJ2-3, the V gene TRBV10-3; 12 bases match TRBD2. Germline V CDR1 and CDR2: ENHRY, SYGVKD. The CDR3 is 17 amino acids. The V gene end was trimmed by 6 bases and the J gene end by 2 bases; junction bases not matched to a gene: 9. CDR3 coding DNA: TGTGCCATCAGCTCGCCCCGGACTAGCGGGAACACAGATACGCAGTATTTT. Translated, it gives CAISSPRTSGNTDTQYF.

J is TRBJ1-2 and V is TRBV7-6; a weak D match, TRBD1 (5 bases). The CDR3 length is 13 residues. Germline CDR1 is SGHVS and CDR2 is FNYEAQ. The ends were cut back, 8 bases at V and 7 bases at J, with 17 bases in the middle. CDR3 DNA sequence: TGTGCCAGCTCACCTCTCGGGGCCCGTGGCTACACCTTC. It codes for CASSPLGARGYTF.

The table lists this clonotype with a few counts. A read error may produce the germline difference seen at one junction end. The chain has TRBV29-1 and TRBJ1-4; 7 bases are shared with TRBD1. Germline V gene data show CDR1 as SQVTM and CDR2 as ANQGSEA. This CDR3 is 14 amino acids long. Here the CDR3 DNA reads TGCAGCGTTGCGGGGACAGCAACTAATGAAAGACTGTTTTTT. Translation gives CSVAGTATNERLFF.

This clonotype was picked up many times. This chain uses TRBV5-1 with TRBJ2-1; 8 bases are shared with TRBD1. In germline, CDR1 is SGHRS, CDR2 YFSETQ. After removal of 0 bases from V and 4 bases from J, the junction contained 9 bases not matched to a gene. The CDR3 extends over 17 amino acids. The CDR3 spells CASSLEDRRGLYNEQFF. Written as DNA, the CDR3 is TGCGCCAGCAGCTTGGAGGACCGCAGGGGGCTTTACAATGAGCAGTTCTTC.

This rearrangement joins TRBV7-9 to TRBJ2-5; possibly TRBD1 or TRBD2 for D (5 bases each). The CDR3 covers 14 residues. Germline-derived CDR1 and CDR2 are SEHNR and FQNEAQ (reference sequence). With 2 bases removed from V and 4 bases from J, the gap between germline ends came to 11 bases. The CDR3 coding sequence is TGTGCCAGCAGCTTAATGGGGGACCCAGAGACCCAGTACTTC. It codes for CASSLMGDPETQYF.

This chain uses TRBV12-3 or TRBV12-4 with TRBJ2-7; 14 bases align to TRBD2. The CDR3 covers 16 residues. After removal of 2 bases from V and 3 bases from J, the junction contained 3 bases not matched to a gene. This chain's CDR3 is CASSLRTSGGNYEQYF. CDR3 DNA sequence: TGTGCCAGCAGTTTAAGGACTAGCGGGGGGAACTACGAGCAGTACTTC.

This clonotype was counted a few times. The V and J genes are TRBV10-3 and TRBJ1-2, with D maybe TRBD1 (5 bases). CDR1 is ENHRY, CDR2 SYGVKD, per germline. Trimming shortened V by 2 bases and J by 6 bases, and 19 bases separated the two germline ends. The CDR3 is 16 residues long. The CDR3 DNA follows: TGTGCCATCAGTGAGACTTACGACAAGGGGCTGGATGGCTACACCTTC. Translation gives CAISETYDKGLDGYTF.

This clonotype came up a few times. The CDR3 bases are TGCGCCAGCAGCCTAGGGGGCAACTTAGGCTACGAGCAGTACTTC. Amino acid sequence: CASSLGGNLGYEQYF. The chain carries TRBV5-1 and TRBJ2-7; 7 bases are a match to TRBD1. The CDR3 runs 15 residues. CDR1 and CDR2 (germline): SGHRS, YFSETQ. The J segment lost 3 bases and the V segment lost 4 bases, leaving 10 bases of the junction unmatched.

The chain recombines TRBV5-8 with TRBJ1-1, with a possible D match to TRBD1 (5 bases). The ends were cut back, 3 bases at V and 2 bases at J, with 11 bases in the middle. There are 14 residues in the CDR3. CDR1 is SGHTS, CDR2 YDEGEE, per germline. The CDR3 sequence: CASSWDGGNTEAFF. DNA of the CDR3: TGTGCCAGCAGCTGGGACGGGGGAAACACTGAAGCTTTCTTT.

This clonotype was recorded a few times. J is TRBJ2-3 and V is TRBV7-3; 8 nucleotides align to TRBD2. Germline CDR1 and CDR2: SGHTA and FQGTGA. This CDR3 region has 15 residues. With 5 bases clipped from V and 0 bases from J, the junction kept 4 bases outside the gene matches. CDR3 protein: CASSLSGRSTDTQYF. As DNA, the CDR3 is TGTGCCAGCAGCCTGAGCGGGAGAAGCACAGATACGCAGTATTTT. The full variable domain, completed using reference TRBV7-3 and TRBJ2-3, is GAGVSQTPSNKVTEKGKYVELRCDPISGHTALYWYRQSLGQGPEFLIYFQGTGAADDSGLPNDRFFAVRPEGSVSTLKIQRTERGDSAVYLCASSLSGRSTDTQYFGPGTRLTVL.

This clonotype was counted a few times. V usage is TRBV29-1 and J usage is TRBJ1-2; D gene uncertain. The ends were cut back, 3 bases at V and 6 bases at J, with 14 bases in the middle. Germline CDR1 reads SQVTM; CDR2 reads ANQGSEA. This CDR3 region has 13 residues. The CDR3 here is CSVDRRGGHGYTF. In DNA, the CDR3 is TGCAGCGTTGACCGCCGTGGCGGGCATGGCTACACCTTC.

This chain joins TRBV2 and TRBJ2-1; D is perhaps TRBD2 (6 bases). V was trimmed by 4 bases and J by 0 bases, leaving 10 bases between them. Germline CDR1 reads SNHLY; CDR2 reads FYNNEI. The CDR3 runs 15 residues. The CDR3 sequence is CASSVGRSSYNEQFF. The CDR3 bases are TGTGCCAGCAGTGTAGGGAGGAGCTCCTACAATGAGCAGTTCTTC. Variable domain in full (rest from reference TRBV2 and TRBJ2-1): EPEVTQTPSHQVTQMGQEVILRCVPISNHLYFYWYRQILGQKVEFLVSFYNNEISEKSEIFDDQFSVERPDGSNFTLKIRSTKLEDSAMYFCASSVGRSSYNEQFFGPGTRLTVL.

This chain links TRBV4-3 with TRBJ1-6; weak D call: TRBD1 (5 bases). Germline CDR1 reads LGHNA; CDR2 reads YSLEER. The CDR3 contains 17 residues. The V and J ends lost 0 bases and 5 bases respectively, with 14 bases between them. The CDR3 protein is CASSQEEGALDNSPLHF. The DNA of the CDR3 is TGCGCCAGCAGCCAAGAGGAAGGGGCGTTGGATAATTCACCCCTCCACTTT.

This sequence joins TRBV20-1 and TRBJ2-7; 7 bases are a match to TRBD2. In germline, CDR1 is DFQATT, CDR2 SNEGSKA (reference sequence). V shed 6 bases and J 4 bases; nucleotides not matched to a gene: 15. The CDR3 runs 15 residues. CDR3 in amino acids: CSALTGRTRGYEQYF. The CDR3 DNA is TGCAGTGCCCTTACGGGGAGGACTAGAGGGTACGAGCAGTACTTC.

The chain is built from TRBV5-1 and TRBJ2-7, with a possible D match to TRBD1 (5 bases). Trimming removed 0 bases at V and 5 bases at J, with 9 bases between. Per germline, CDR1 SGHRS and CDR2 YFSETQ. This CDR3 region has 13 residues. Written as DNA, the CDR3 is TGCGCCAGCAGCTTGGCCAGGGTTCACGAGCAGTACTTC. Its protein product is CASSLARVHEQYF. The variable domain in full, completed from reference TRBV5-1 and TRBJ2-7, reads KAGVTQTPRYLIKTRGQQVTLSCSPISGHRSVSWYQQTPGQGLQFLFEYFSETQRNKGNFPGRFSGRQFSNSRSEMNVSTLELGDSALYLCASSLARVHEQYFGPGTRLTVT.

V usage is TRBV9 and J usage is TRBJ2-3; 10 bases map to TRBD2. V was clipped by 0 bases and J by 1 base; unmatched bases: 8. This CDR3 region has 18 residues. The germline V gene encodes CDR1 SGDLS and CDR2 YYNGEE. CDR3 coding DNA: TGTGCCAGCAGCGTAGGCAATAGCGGGGGGCCCCGCACAGATACGCAGTATTTT. Translating gives CASSVGNSGGPRTDTQYF. Full variable domain (remainder filled in from reference TRBV9 and TRBJ2-3): DSGVTQTPKHLITATGQRVTLRCSPRSGDLSVYWYQQSLDQGLQFLIQYYNGEERAKGNILERFSAQQFPDLHSELNLSSLELGDSALYFCASSVGNSGGPRTDTQYFGPGTRLTVL.

J is TRBJ2-7 and V is TRBV5-1, with 8 bases lining up with TRBD2. V lost 3 bases and J lost 6; bases outside the gene matches: 5. The germline gives CDR1 SGHRS, CDR2 YFSETQ. The CDR3 covers 13 residues. The CDR3 sequence: CASSSGGGGEQYF. DNA for the CDR3: TGCGCCAGCAGCTCCGGGGGGGGCGGCGAGCAGTACTTC.

The chain is built from TRBV27 and TRBJ2-5; the match to TRBD2 covers 15 bases. The CDR3 loop spans 15 amino acids. Germline CDR1 and CDR2: MNHEY and SMNVEV (reference sequence). The V gene end was trimmed by 7 bases and the J gene end by 5 bases; junction bases not matched to a gene: 5. CDR3 sequence: CASIRTSGGAETQYF. CDR3 sequence (DNA): TGTGCCAGCATCAGGACTAGCGGGGGGGCGGAGACCCAGTACTTC.